The 21 T cell receptor beta chains reported below all come from one sample, sequenced in a study of T cell responses to AZD1222 COVID-19 vaccine (TCRdb year 2021). The time point label here, explained by the study, means: sample from adult after SARS-CoV-2 infection, after symptom onset. The protocol used for the library was the immunoSEQ multiplex PCR assay. TCRdb provides this immuneACCESS table in a form limited to in-frame rearrangements. Some clones are lacking; in checked studies, under half of them reflect an unresolved V gene, and why the rest are absent is not known. The sample profile shows roughly 150,000 clones; 75% to 90% of them were found once. The ten largest make up over 6% of the sample. Sequenced material: peripheral blood, taken after recovery from COVID-19. The receptor set was obtained from an adult who had recovered from COVID-19.

The chain links TRBV5-1 to TRBJ2-7, with a tentative D call TRBD2 (5 bases). This CDR3 comprises 12 residues. Germline V gene sequence: CDR1 SGHRS, CDR2 YFSETQ. Trimming left V 4 bases short and J 6 bases short, with 11 bases between. CDR3 sequence: CASSPDFREQYF. DNA of the CDR3: TGCGCCAGCAGCCCGGACTTTCGCGAGCAGTACTTC.

V gene TRBV3-1 (or the pseudogene TRBV3-2) combines with J gene TRBJ1-3; D is possibly TRBD1 (6 bases). This CDR3 is built from 21 residues. V shed 0 bases and J shed 0 bases, with 24 bases lying between them. Germline loops: CDR1 LGHDT, CDR2 YNNKEL (reference sequence). Here the CDR3 reads CASSQELTGLPGGYSGNTIYF. CDR3 sequence (DNA): TGTGCCAGCAGCCAAGAACTTACAGGGCTGCCCGGGGGCTACTCTGGAAACACCATATATTTT.

V usage is TRBV7-3 and J usage is TRBJ2-7; D is uncertain. V gave up 2 bases and J gave up 0 bases, with 8 bases separating them. The CDR3 has 14 amino acids. Germline CDR1 reads SGHTA; CDR2 reads FQGTGA. The CDR3 DNA sequence: TGTGCCAGCAGCTTATCGGCATTCTCCTACGAGCAGTACTTC. Amino acids: CASSLSAFSYEQYF. Filled out from reference TRBV7-3 and TRBJ2-7, the complete variable domain reads GAGVSQTPSNKVTEKGKYVELRCDPISGHTALYWYRQSLGQGPEFLIYFQGTGAADDSGLPNDRFFAVRPEGSVSTLKIQRTERGDSAVYLCASSLSAFSYEQYFGPGTRLTVT.

In the case of this clone: A read error may produce the germline difference seen at one junction end. The gene calls are TRBV7-7 and TRBJ1-6; D unclear. CDR3 length: 15 amino acids. The germline CDR1 and CDR2 sequences are SSHAT and FNYEAQ (reference sequence). The CDR3 loop reads CASSLAGPWDSPLHF. The CDR3 DNA reads TGTGCTAGCAGCCTCGCCGGGCCTTGGGATTCACCCCTCCACTTT.

This clone occurred once. The chain combines TRBV19 with TRBJ1-2; no clear D. The length of the CDR3 is 17 residues. V dropped 3 bases and J dropped 1 base, with 18 bases sitting between them. Germline CDR1 and CDR2: LNHDA and SQIVND (reference sequence). Written as DNA, the CDR3 is TGTGCCAGTAGTATGGGTCGAGGACGGATAATTAACTATGGCTACACCTTC. As protein: CASSMGRGRIINYGYTF.

This clone was picked up a small number of times. The chain couples TRBV11-2 to TRBJ2-5; perhaps TRBD2 as D (5 bases). Trimming stripped 1 base from V and 5 bases from J, with 11 bases between. The CDR3 is 14 residues long. In germline, CDR1 is SGHAT, CDR2 FQNNGV. CDR3 bases: TGTGCCAGCAGCTTAGGCACTCAGCGGGAGACCCAGTACTTC. Protein sequence: CASSLGTQRETQYF.

The chain recombines TRBV27 with TRBJ1-1; D perhaps matches TRBD1 (5 bases). Germline lookup yields CDR1 MNHEY and CDR2 SMNVEV (reference sequence). CDR3 length equals 14 residues. Trimming took 3 bases from V and 8 from J, leaving 16 bases between them. The CDR3 loop is CASSFLPQESEAFF. The CDR3 DNA sequence: TGTGCCAGCAGTTTTCTACCACAGGAGAGCGAAGCTTTCTTT.

This chain joins TRBV7-2 and TRBJ1-2; the D gene is possibly TRBD1 (5 bases). The CDR3 is 13 amino acids. Per germline, CDR1 SGHTA and CDR2 FQGNSA. Between the trimmed V and J ends, which lost 2 bases and 8 bases, there was a span of 12 bases. The CDR3: CASSLFQGIGYTF. CDR3 nucleotides: TGTGCCAGCAGCTTATTCCAGGGCATCGGCTACACCTTC.

The chain joins TRBV19 to TRBJ2-7, with D hard to call. Looked up from germline, CDR1 is LNHDA and CDR2 is SQIVND (reference sequence). This CDR3 is 11 amino acids long. V lost 5 bases, J lost 7 bases, and 9 bases lay in between. The CDR3 DNA reads as TGTGCCAGTAGTTGGGGTTGGGAGCAGTACTTC. It codes for CASSWGWEQYF.

The rearrangement uses TRBV21-1 and TRBJ1-1; the D segment call TRBD1 is taken from the table without a DNA check. TRBV21-1 is noted as a pseudogene. There are 14 residues in the CDR3. This chain's CDR3 is CASSNDRGGTEAFF. For the CDR3, the DNA is TGTGCCAGCAGCAACGACAGGGGGGGCACTGAAGCTTTCTTT.

The CDR3 sequence is CASSFGTGHTEAFF. The CDR3 DNA sequence: TGTGCCAGCAGCTTCGGGACAGGGCACACTGAAGCTTTCTTT. The chain uses TRBV7-2 and TRBJ1-1; 9 bases are shared with TRBD1. V trimming: 3 bases; J trimming: 3 bases; junction bases outside the gene matches: 2. Per the germline V gene, CDR1 is SGHTA and CDR2 is FQGNSA. This CDR3 has 14 amino acids. Based on the CDR3 plus reference TRBV7-2 and TRBJ1-1, the full variable domain is GAGVSQSPSNKVTEKGKDVELRCDPISGHTALYWYRQSLGQGLEFLIYFQGNSAPDKSGLPSDRFSAERTGGSVSTLTIQRTQQEDSAVYLCASSFGTGHTEAFFGQGTRLTVV.

The V call is TRBV6-5, the J call TRBJ2-3; D remains ambiguous. Germline V CDR1 and CDR2: MNHEY, SVGAGI. Trimming cost V 3 bases and J 1 base, with 11 bases left between them. The CDR3 is made up of 15 amino acids. The CDR3 spells CASSYSITGTDTQYF. The CDR3 region has the DNA TGTGCCAGCAGTTATTCGATAACGGGCACAGATACGCAGTATTTT.

V gene TRBV9 combines with J gene TRBJ2-1; tentatively, D is TRBD1 or TRBD2 (5 bases each). The CDR3 is made up of 14 amino acids. In germline, CDR1 is SGDLS, CDR2 YYNGEE. The V gene lost 3 bases and the J gene lost 8 bases, with 15 bases spanning the gap. CDR3 in amino acids: CASSEWGSRYEQFF. The CDR3 DNA reads TGTGCCAGCAGCGAGTGGGGGTCTCGGTATGAGCAGTTCTTC.

V usage is TRBV3-1 (or the pseudogene TRBV3-2) and J usage is TRBJ2-7; 8 bases map to TRBD1. The CDR3 has 14 amino acids. Trimming cost V 1 base and J 2 bases; bases outside gene matches: 1. Germline V gene sequence: CDR1 LGHDT, CDR2 YNNKEL (reference sequence). CDR3 loop: CASSQGDRTYEQYF. Written as DNA, the CDR3 is TGTGCCAGCAGCCAAGGGGACAGGACCTACGAGCAGTACTTC.

The chain employs TRBV7-2 and TRBJ1-6; no clear D. Per germline, CDR1 SGHTA and CDR2 FQGNSA. The CDR3 length is 15 residues. Trimming removed 5 bases at V and 9 bases at J, with 17 bases between. Here the CDR3 reads CASSPRPGGSSPLHF. The CDR3 DNA sequence: TGTGCCAGCAGCCCCCGCCCAGGTGGGAGTTCACCCCTCCACTTT.

V gene TRBV9 combines with J gene TRBJ1-2, with 7 nucleotides matching TRBD1. Per the germline V gene, CDR1 is SGDLS and CDR2 is YYNGEE. Trimming cost V 2 bases and J 1 base; bases outside gene matches: 5. The CDR3 has 15 residues. The CDR3 loop reads CASSVGDRINYGYTF. The DNA for the CDR3 is TGTGCCAGCAGCGTGGGGGACAGAATTAACTATGGCTACACCTTC.

The rearrangement uses TRBV10-1 and TRBJ2-1; D is ambiguous. The ends were cut back, 0 bases at V and 9 bases at J, with 6 bases in the middle. CDR1 is WNHNN, CDR2 SYGVQD, per germline (reference sequence). The CDR3 is made up of 12 amino acids. The CDR3 spells CASSESLGEQFF. CDR3 coding DNA: TGCGCCAGCAGTGAGTCGCTGGGTGAGCAGTTCTTC.

This chain uses TRBV7-3 with TRBJ1-1; a possible D gene is TRBD1 (5 bases). There are 15 residues in the CDR3. The V end lost 1 base, the J end lost 0 bases, and 9 bases lay between the germline ends. Germline V CDR1 and CDR2: SGHTA, FQGTGA. Written as DNA, the CDR3 is TGTGCCAGCAGCTTAATGGCAGGGATGAACACTGAAGCTTTCTTT. Protein sequence: CASSLMAGMNTEAFF.

V gene TRBV18 combines with J gene TRBJ1-4; D is uncertain. The V gene lost 2 bases and the J gene lost 8 bases, with 21 bases spanning the gap. The CDR3 sequence is 17 residues long. Per germline, CDR1 KGHSH and CDR2 LQKENI. The CDR3 region is CASSPSKVGGKGEKLFF. CDR3 nucleotides: TGTGCCAGCTCACCATCTAAGGTTGGAGGAAAGGGCGAAAAACTGTTTTTT.

V is TRBV9 and J is TRBJ2-5, with no clear D. V shed 2 bases and J shed 0 bases, with 11 bases lying between them. The CDR3 totals 15 residues. Germline assignment: CDR1 SGDLS and CDR2 YYNGEE. The CDR3 region is CASSVSPQYQETQYF. CDR3 bases: TGTGCCAGCAGCGTTTCCCCACAGTACCAAGAGACCCAGTACTTC.

The chain joins TRBV2 to TRBJ2-7; 8 nucleotides line up with TRBD1. The junction had 7 bases not matched to a gene; V was cut back by 11 bases and J by 7 bases. The CDR3 totals 11 residues. Germline CDR1 is SNHLY and CDR2 is FYNNEI. The CDR3 sequence: CASQGAGEQYF. Written as DNA, the CDR3 is TGTGCCTCCCAGGGGGCGGGGGAGCAGTACTTC. Looking up the rest from reference TRBV2 and TRBJ2-7 gives the full variable domain: EPEVTQTPSHQVTQMGQEVILRCVPISNHLYFYWYRQILGQKVEFLVSFYNNEISEKSEIFDDQFSVERPDGSNFTLKIRSTKLEDSAMYFCASQGAGEQYFGPGTRLTVT.